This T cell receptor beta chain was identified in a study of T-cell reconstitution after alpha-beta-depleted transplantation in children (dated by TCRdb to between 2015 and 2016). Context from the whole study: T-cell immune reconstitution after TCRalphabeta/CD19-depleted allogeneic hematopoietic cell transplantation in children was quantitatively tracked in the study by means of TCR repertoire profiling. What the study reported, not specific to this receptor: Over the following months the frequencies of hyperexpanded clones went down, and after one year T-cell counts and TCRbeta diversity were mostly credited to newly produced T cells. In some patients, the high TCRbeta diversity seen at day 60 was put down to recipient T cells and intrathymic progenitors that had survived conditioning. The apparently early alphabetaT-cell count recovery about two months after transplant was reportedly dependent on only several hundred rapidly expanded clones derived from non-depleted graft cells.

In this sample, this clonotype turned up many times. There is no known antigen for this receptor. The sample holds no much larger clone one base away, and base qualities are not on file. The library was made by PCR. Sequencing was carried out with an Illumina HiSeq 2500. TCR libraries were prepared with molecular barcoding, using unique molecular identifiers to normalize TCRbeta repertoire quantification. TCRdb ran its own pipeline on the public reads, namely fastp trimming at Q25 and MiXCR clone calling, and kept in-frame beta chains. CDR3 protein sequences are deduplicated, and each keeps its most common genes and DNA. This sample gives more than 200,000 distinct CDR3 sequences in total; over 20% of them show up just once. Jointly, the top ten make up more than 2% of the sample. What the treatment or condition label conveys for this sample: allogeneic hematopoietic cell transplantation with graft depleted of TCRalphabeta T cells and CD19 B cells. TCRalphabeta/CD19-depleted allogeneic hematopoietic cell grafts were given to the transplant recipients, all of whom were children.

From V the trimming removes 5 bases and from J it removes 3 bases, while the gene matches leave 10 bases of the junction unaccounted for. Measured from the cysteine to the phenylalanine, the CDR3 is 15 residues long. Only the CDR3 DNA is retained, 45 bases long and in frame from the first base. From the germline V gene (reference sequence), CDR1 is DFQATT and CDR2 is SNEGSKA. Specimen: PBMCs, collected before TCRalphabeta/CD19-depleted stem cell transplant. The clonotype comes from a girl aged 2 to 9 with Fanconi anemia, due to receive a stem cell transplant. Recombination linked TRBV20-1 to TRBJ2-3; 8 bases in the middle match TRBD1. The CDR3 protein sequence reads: CSARGQGEKTDTQYF. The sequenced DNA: TGCAGTGCTCGAGGACAGGGAGAGAAAACAGATACGCAGTATTTT.